These T cell receptor beta chains were read from a single sample in a study of blood T cells in healthy people across ages. In TCRdb, the 5' RACE reads were re-called with MiXCR into one record per CDR3 protein. The table shows approximately 600,000 distinct CDR3 sequences, with about 54% occurring only once. The source material was blood. The source of these receptors is a man aged 60-69 years in good health. Both conserved end residues are part of each CDR3. D genes are given only for firm matches. Not every row has a clone size; where given, it reads once, few, many or a size class.

d_call,j_call,clone_size,v_call,cdr3_aa,cdr3_nt
TRBD2,TRBJ2-1,NA,TRBV4-1,CASSQEASGGYNEQFF,TGCGCCAGCAGCCAAGAGGCTAGCGGGGGGTACAATGAGCAGTTCTTC
TRBD2,TRBJ2-1,NA,TRBV11-2,CATRGGSSYNEQFF,TGTGCCACCCGGGGGGGCAGCTCCTACAATGAGCAGTTCTTC
TRBD1,TRBJ2-5,NA,TRBV27,CASTGTGLKTQYF,TGTGCCAGCACCGGGACAGGGTTAAAGACCCAGTACTTC
TRBD2,TRBJ2-1,once,TRBV5-1,CASSSQGAAGGPNEQFF,TGCGCCAGCAGCTCACAAGGGGCAGCGGGGGGGCCCAATGAGCAGTTCTTC
NA,TRBJ1-2,NA,TRBV10-3,CAIRAGQGEDYTF,TGTGCCATCAGGGCCGGCCAGGGCGAGGACTACACCTTC
NA,TRBJ2-5,once,TRBV5-6,CASSTETPGGTQYF,TGTGCCAGCAGCACCGAGACCCCCGGAGGGACCCAGTACTTC
NA,TRBJ1-1,NA,TRBV10-2,CASSYRSGTEAFF,TGCGCCAGCAGTTACAGGAGCGGCACTGAAGCTTTCTTT
NA,TRBJ2-7,NA,TRBV12-3/TRBV12-4,CASSRGFNEQYF,TGTGCCAGCAGTCGAGGGTTCAATGAGCAGTACTTC
NA,TRBJ1-2,NA,TRBV20-1,CSARGTGFNYGYTF,TGCAGTGCTAGAGGTACAGGGTTCAACTATGGCTACACCTTC
NA,TRBJ1-4,NA,TRBV12-3/TRBV12-4,CASRRGPTTLFF,TGTGCCAGCAGGCGGGGCCCAACAACCCTGTTTTTT
NA,TRBJ2-7,few,TRBV19,CASTLGYEQYF,TGTGCCAGTACCTTGGGATACGAGCAGTACTTC
NA,TRBJ2-2,few,TRBV2,CASTVGRATGELFF,TGTGCCAGCACGGTAGGCAGGGCCACCGGGGAGCTGTTTTTT
TRBD1,TRBJ2-7,NA,TRBV6-1,CASSEQGAREQYF,TGTGCCAGCAGTGAACAGGGGGCGCGAGAGCAGTACTTC
TRBD2,TRBJ2-5,NA,TRBV11-2,CASSSRGNIQETQYF,TGTGCCAGCAGCTCGCGGGGGAACATACAAGAGACCCAGTACTTC
NA,TRBJ2-5,once,TRBV7-2,CASSLLGRRQETQYF,TGTGCCAGCAGCCTACTGGGACGGCGCCAAGAGACCCAGTACTTC
NA,TRBJ2-5,few,TRBV2,CASIEGWEETQYF,TGTGCCAGCATTGAAGGATGGGAGGAGACCCAGTACTTC
NA,TRBJ2-5,NA,TRBV18,CASSPSTGAQETQYF,TGTGCCAGCTCACCCTCAACCGGGGCACAAGAGACCCAGTACTTC
NA,TRBJ2-6,NA,TRBV2,CASSEPTGSQAGANVLTF,TGTGCCAGCAGTGAACCGACCGGGTCCCAGGCTGGGGCCAACGTCCTGACTTTC
TRBD2,TRBJ2-5,NA,TRBV29-1,CSVPGTSLETRYF,TGCAGCGTGCCCGGGACTAGCTTGGAGACCCGGTACTTC
TRBD2,TRBJ2-3,NA,TRBV6-2/TRBV6-3,CASRRGGSDTQYF,TGTGCCAGCAGGCGCGGGGGTTCGGATACGCAGTATTTT
NA,TRBJ2-7,once,TRBV10-3,CAISGGPTSSYEQYF,TGTGCCATCAGCGGGGGACCGACATCCTCCTACGAGCAGTACTTC
NA,TRBJ2-1,NA,TRBV5-1,CASSPSGGPWNEQFF,TGCGCCAGCAGCCCTTCAGGGGGGCCTTGGAATGAGCAGTTCTTC
NA,TRBJ2-4,few,TRBV4-2,CASSPTGTRRGIQYF,TGTGCCAGCAGCCCAACCGGGACCAGGAGGGGCATTCAGTACTTC
TRBD1,TRBJ2-7,NA,TRBV2,CASRRRDRPYEQYF,TGTGCCAGCCGAAGGAGGGACAGGCCATACGAGCAGTACTTC
TRBD1,TRBJ1-2,NA,TRBV5-1,CASSPAPGQRYGYTF,TGCGCCAGCAGCCCAGCACCGGGACAGAGATATGGCTACACCTTC
NA,TRBJ2-7,NA,TRBV9,CASMMCISYEQYF,TGTGCCAGCATGATGTGCATCTCCTACGAGCAGTACTTC
NA,TRBJ2-5,few,TRBV12-3/TRBV12-4,CASRPGQSQETQYF,TGTGCCAGCAGACCCGGACAATCACAAGAGACCCAGTACTTC
NA,TRBJ2-7,few,TRBV20-1,CSARLGTGYEQYF,TGCAGTGCTAGACTCGGGACTGGCTACGAGCAGTACTTC
NA,TRBJ2-5,NA,TRBV4-1,CASSQETGQETQYF,TGCGCCAGCAGCCAAGAGACAGGCCAAGAGACCCAGTACTTC
NA,TRBJ1-1,NA,TRBV25-1,CASSERGRGNGEAFF,TGTGCCAGCAGTGAAAGGGGCAGGGGTAACGGTGAAGCTTTCTTT
NA,TRBJ2-5,few,TRBV6-1,CASSATGSRQETQYF,TGTGCCAGCAGTGCAACAGGGTCCCGGCAAGAGACCCAGTACTTC
NA,TRBJ2-1,NA,TRBV6-1,CASSEGRRLSYNEQFF,TGTGCCAGCAGTGAAGGGCGCAGACTCTCCTACAATGAGCAGTTCTTC
NA,TRBJ2-1,NA,TRBV19,CASSMDTGKPAEQFF,TGTGCCAGTAGTATGGACACGGGAAAACCCGCTGAGCAGTTCTTC
NA,TRBJ1-5,NA,TRBV12-3/TRBV12-4,CASSSEGRGQPQHF,TGTGCCAGCAGTTCGGAGGGGCGAGGTCAGCCCCAGCATTTT
NA,TRBJ2-5,few,TRBV6-2/TRBV6-3,CASSGEGEQYF,TGTGCCAGCAGTGGGGAAGGGGAGCAGTACTTC
NA,TRBJ1-1,few,TRBV7-2,CASTLTLNTEAFF,TGTGCCAGCACCCTCACACTGAACACTGAAGCTTTCTTT
NA,TRBJ2-5,NA,TRBV20-1,CSARGASSLETQYF,TGCAGTGCTAGAGGGGCGTCTAGCTTGGAGACCCAGTACTTC
NA,TRBJ2-7,NA,TRBV7-9,CASSEGQYYEQYF,TGTGCCAGCAGCGAAGGCCAGTACTACGAGCAGTACTTC
NA,TRBJ2-3,NA,TRBV7-8,CASSFGPAGGSDTQYF,TGTGCCAGCAGCTTCGGGCCAGCGGGTGGGTCAGATACGCAGTATTTT
NA,TRBJ2-1,NA,TRBV5-6,CASSLVAVDYNEQFF,TGTGCCAGCAGCTTGGTAGCGGTCGACTACAATGAGCAGTTCTTC
NA,TRBJ2-5,NA,TRBV4-2,CASSQGAAKETQYF,TGTGCCAGCAGCCAAGGGGCGGCTAAAGAGACCCAGTACTTC
NA,TRBJ2-3,NA,TRBV6-6,CASSGYRNLRESQYF,TGTGCCAGCAGCGGGTATAGGAATCTCAGAGAATCGCAGTATTTT
TRBD1,TRBJ1-1,NA,TRBV3-1,CASSPRQGRGNTEAFF,TGTGCCAGCAGCCCCAGACAGGGCAGGGGGAACACCGAAGCTTTCTTT
NA,TRBJ1-5,NA,TRBV4-1,CASSLRTVYQPQHF,TGCGCCAGCAGCCTCCGAACCGTGTATCAGCCCCAGCATTTT
NA,TRBJ1-2,NA,TRBV7-2,CASGPGANYGYTF,TGTGCCAGCGGACCAGGGGCTAACTATGGCTACACCTTC
TRBD1,TRBJ1-2,NA,TRBV12-3/TRBV12-4,CASSAGTVYGYTF,TGTGCCAGCAGTGCCGGGACAGTGTATGGCTACACCTTC
TRBD1,TRBJ2-5,NA,TRBV6-1,CASRGQQGRDQETQYF,TGTGCCAGCAGAGGACAACAGGGGCGGGACCAAGAGACCCAGTACTTC
TRBD1,TRBJ1-4,NA,TRBV25-1,CASSDPGQGNEKLFF,TGTGCCAGCAGTGACCCGGGACAGGGAAATGAAAAACTGTTTTTT
NA,TRBJ2-3,once,TRBV10-2,CASRTAGTDTQYF,TGCGCCAGCAGGACCGCAGGCACAGATACGCAGTATTTT
NA,TRBJ1-2,few,TRBV7-8,CASSLAQGGYTF,TGTGCCAGCAGCTTAGCGCAGGGTGGCTACACCTTC
NA,TRBJ2-1,few,TRBV4-1,CASSHPGAINEQFF,TGCGCCAGCAGCCACCCCGGAGCTATAAATGAGCAGTTCTTC
TRBD2,TRBJ2-3,NA,TRBV6-2/TRBV6-3,CASSYGTSGGFDTQYF,TGTGCCAGCAGTTACGGGACTAGCGGGGGTTTCGATACGCAGTATTTT
NA,TRBJ2-3,NA,TRBV3-1,CASSQEADGITDTQYF,TGTGCCAGCAGCCAAGAGGCGGACGGGATCACAGATACGCAGTATTTT
NA,TRBJ2-5,few,TRBV12-3/TRBV12-4,CASSLRDSRGETQYF,TGTGCCAGCAGTTTAAGGGACTCTCGAGGGGAGACCCAGTACTTC
NA,TRBJ2-3,many,TRBV5-5,CASSLEVPGQIPGTTQYF,TGTGCCAGCAGCTTGGAGGTTCCAGGGCAAATCCCCGGGACTACGCAGTATTTT
TRBD1,TRBJ1-2,few,TRBV5-1,CASSLGLGTAYGYTF,TGCGCCAGCAGCTTGGGGTTAGGGACAGCTTATGGCTACACCTTC